A selection of T cell receptor beta chains follows, all from one sample in a study of blood T cell repertoires in COVID-19. This table comes from immunoSEQ multiplex PCR, and its TCRdb copy is limited to in-frame clones, with some not included. The data show some 220,000 clones, 75% to 85% seen once. Sequencing input: peripheral blood. The receptors originated from a woman aged 25 to 39 with COVID-19, enrolled during active disease. CDR3s include the opening cysteine and the closing phenylalanine or tryptophan. The D gene is left open where the match is weak. Size is stated for part of the rows, as once, few or many counts, or as a class when the clone is expanded.

DNA	CDR3	V	J	D	size
TGTGCCAGTAGTATCACGGGGGGGGCGAACACCGGGGAGCTGTTTTTT	CASSITGGANTGELFF	TRBV19	TRBJ2-2	TRBD2	.
TGTGCCAGCTCACCCGAGATCGGTGAGCAGTTCTTC	CASSPEIGEQFF	TRBV18	TRBJ2-1	.	.
TGTGCCAGCAGCGTAGCTCCCGAGTTAGACTATGGCTACACCTTC	CASSVAPELDYGYTF	TRBV9	TRBJ1-2	.	.
TGCGCCAGCAGCATACGGGACATCACCAAGGGCACTGAAGCTTTCTTT	CASSIRDITKGTEAFF	TRBV5-1	TRBJ1-1	.	.
TGTGCCAGCAGCCAAAGGGAAGTAGCGGGCTCCTACAATGAGCAGTTCTTC	CASSQREVAGSYNEQFF	TRBV7-3	TRBJ2-1	TRBD2	.
TGTGCCAGCGCGGGCCCCGGTGGTGAAAAACTGTTTTTT	CASAGPGGEKLFF	TRBV2	TRBJ1-4	.	.
TGTGCCAGCAGCCATGGGGGGGCCAGCAATCAGCCCCAGCATTTT	CASSHGGASNQPQHF	TRBV3-1/TRBV3-2	TRBJ1-5	.	.
TGTGCCAGCAGCGTAGGAGGACAGCACAATGAGCAGTTCTTC	CASSVGGQHNEQFF	TRBV9	TRBJ2-1	.	.
TGTGCCAGCTCAACGTCCACCAGGGGCGCGGATGGCTACACCTTC	CASSTSTRGADGYTF	TRBV18	TRBJ1-2	.	once
TGTGCCAGCAGCTTCATACGGGGGGAAGCTTTCTTT	CASSFIRGEAFF	TRBV7-9	TRBJ1-1	.	.
TGTGCCAGCAGCCAAGAGGCAACCAAAAACATTCAGTACTTC	CASSQEATKNIQYF	TRBV3-1/TRBV3-2	TRBJ2-4	.	.
TGTGCCAGCAGCGCTCCCGACAGGGAACACTATGGCTACACCTTC	CASSAPDREHYGYTF	TRBV9	TRBJ1-2	TRBD1	.
TGCGCCACCTGGTACAGGGTAAAACTTGGGGAGCTGTTTTTT	CATWYRVKLGELFF	TRBV5-1	TRBJ2-2	.	.
TGTGCCACCAGCCCGACAGGGAGATTGGGCGAGCAGTACTTC	CATSPTGRLGEQYF	TRBV15	TRBJ2-7	TRBD1	.
TGTGCCCTCCGGACAGGCTATGGCTACACCTTC	CALRTGYGYTF	TRBV10-3	TRBJ1-2	TRBD1	few
TGTGCCAGCAGCTTAGGTGGAGGTCAGACCCAGTACTTC	CASSLGGGQTQYF	TRBV11-2	TRBJ2-5	.	few
TGTGCCAGCAGCCCTACAGGGGGCGTTCAGCCCCAGCATTTT	CASSPTGGVQPQHF	TRBV3-1/TRBV3-2	TRBJ1-5	TRBD1	.
TGTGCCAGCCGCCCGGGGGGGCTCCCCTACAATGAGCAGTTCTTC	CASRPGGLPYNEQFF	TRBV7-2	TRBJ2-1	TRBD2	few
TGTGCCAGCAGTGACTCACACGAAACAGCTTTCTATGGCTACACCTTC	CASSDSHETAFYGYTF	TRBV6-4	TRBJ1-2	.	few
TGTGCCAGCAGCCAAGTAGCGTTAGCGGGGATGCAAAACAATGAGCAGTTCTTC	CASSQVALAGMQNNEQFF	TRBV3-1/TRBV3-2	TRBJ2-1	TRBD2	.
TGTGCCAGCAGTTCAAGGGGGCCCTACTATGGCTACACCTTC	CASSSRGPYYGYTF	TRBV6-5	TRBJ1-2	TRBD1	.
TGTGCCAGTAGTTTTCGGGAGGGTGACCACACCGGGGAGCTGTTTTTT	CASSFREGDHTGELFF	TRBV19	TRBJ2-2	TRBD2	.
TGCGCCAGCAGCTTGCAGGGCCGAGATACGCAGTATTTT	CASSLQGRDTQYF	TRBV5-1	TRBJ2-3	.	.
TGCGCCAGCAGCCAAGAAATCGGGTTGGATGAAAAACTGTTTTTT	CASSQEIGLDEKLFF	TRBV4-3	TRBJ1-4	.	.
TGTGCCAGCAGCCCTGGGGGGGGCCACTATGGCTACACCTTC	CASSPGGGHYGYTF	TRBV5-4	TRBJ1-2	.	few
TGTGCCAGTAGTATCACAGGGTCCCGGGACGAGCAGTACTTC	CASSITGSRDEQYF	TRBV19	TRBJ2-7	.	.
TGTGCCAGCAGCCCCCTAGCGGGAGATCCAGATACGCAGTATTTT	CASSPLAGDPDTQYF	TRBV7-2	TRBJ2-3	TRBD2	.
TGTGCCAGCAGCTTATCCGGGACAGCTTATGGAAACACCATATATTTT	CASSLSGTAYGNTIYF	TRBV7-2	TRBJ1-3	TRBD1	.
TGTGCCAGCAGGGGGACAGGGATTACGAGTGACTATGGCTACACCTTC	CASRGTGITSDYGYTF	TRBV2	TRBJ1-2	TRBD1	.
TGTGCCAGCAGTGAAGGGGCAGGGGATCAGCCCCAGCATTTT	CASSEGAGDQPQHF	TRBV6-1	TRBJ1-5	.	.
TGTGCCAGCAGACACGGACTAGCGGGGGACAATGAGCAGTTCTTC	CASRHGLAGDNEQFF	TRBV7-2	TRBJ2-1	TRBD2	.
TGTGCCAGCAGTTCGACAGCCTACAATGAGCAGTTCTTC	CASSSTAYNEQFF	TRBV5-4	TRBJ2-1	.	.
TGTGCCAGCAGCACCTTAGCGACCCAAGAGACCCAGTACTTC	CASSTLATQETQYF	TRBV2	TRBJ2-5	.	.
TGTGCCAGCAGCCGACAGGCCTTGGACTACGAGCAGTACTTC	CASSRQALDYEQYF	TRBV6-6	TRBJ2-7	.	.
TGTGCCAGCAGTGCGACAGGGGGCGCCCGGAATGAGCAGTTCTTC	CASSATGGARNEQFF	TRBV2	TRBJ2-1	TRBD1	.